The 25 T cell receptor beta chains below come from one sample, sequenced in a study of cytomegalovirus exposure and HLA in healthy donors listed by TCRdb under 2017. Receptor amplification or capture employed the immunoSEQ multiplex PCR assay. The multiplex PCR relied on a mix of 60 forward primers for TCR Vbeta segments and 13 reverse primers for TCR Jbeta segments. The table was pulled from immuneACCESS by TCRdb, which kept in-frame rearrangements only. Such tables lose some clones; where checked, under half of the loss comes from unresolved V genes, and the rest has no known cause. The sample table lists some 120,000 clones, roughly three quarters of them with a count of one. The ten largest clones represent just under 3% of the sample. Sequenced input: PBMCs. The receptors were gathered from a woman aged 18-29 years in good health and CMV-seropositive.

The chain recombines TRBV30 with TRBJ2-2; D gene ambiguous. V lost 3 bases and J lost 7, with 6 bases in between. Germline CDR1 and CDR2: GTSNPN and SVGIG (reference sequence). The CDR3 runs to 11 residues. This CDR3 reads CAWSSGGELFF. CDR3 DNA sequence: TGTGCCTGGAGCTCGGGCGGGGAGCTGTTTTTT. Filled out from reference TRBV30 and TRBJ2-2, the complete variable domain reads SQTIHQWPATLVQPVGSPLSLECTVEGTSNPNLYWYRQAAGRGLQLLFYSVGIGQISSEVPQNLSASRPQDRQFILSSKKLLLSDSGFYLCAWSSGGELFFGEGSRLTVL.

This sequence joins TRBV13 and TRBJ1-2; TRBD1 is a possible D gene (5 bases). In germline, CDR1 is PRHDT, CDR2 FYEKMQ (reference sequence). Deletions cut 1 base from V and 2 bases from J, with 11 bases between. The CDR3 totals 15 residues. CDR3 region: CASSLEEGQNYGYTF. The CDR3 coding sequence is TGTGCCAGCAGCTTAGAGGAGGGGCAAAACTATGGCTACACCTTC.

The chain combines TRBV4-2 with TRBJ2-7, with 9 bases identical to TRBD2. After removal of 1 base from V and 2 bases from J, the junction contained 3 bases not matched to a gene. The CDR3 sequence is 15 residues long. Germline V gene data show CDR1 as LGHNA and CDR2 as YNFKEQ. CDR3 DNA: TGTGCCAGCAGCCAAGCCGGGACTAGCACCTACGAGCAGTACTTC. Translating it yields CASSQAGTSTYEQYF.

The DNA of the CDR3 is TGCGCCAGCAGCTTCGCGGGAGACACCGGGGAGCTGTTTTTT. As protein: CASSFAGDTGELFF. V usage is TRBV5-1 and J usage is TRBJ2-2; 7 nucleotides match TRBD2. V shed 2 bases, J shed 3 bases, and the junction held 1 base outside the gene matches. The CDR3 is 14 amino acids. CDR1 SGHRS and CDR2 YFSETQ come from the germline V gene.

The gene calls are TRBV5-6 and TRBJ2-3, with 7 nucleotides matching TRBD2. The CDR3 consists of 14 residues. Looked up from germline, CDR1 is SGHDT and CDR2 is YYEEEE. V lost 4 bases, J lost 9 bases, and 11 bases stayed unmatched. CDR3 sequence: CASSEMGREGTQYF. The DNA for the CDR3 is TGTGCCAGCAGCGAGATGGGCAGGGAGGGCACGCAGTATTTT. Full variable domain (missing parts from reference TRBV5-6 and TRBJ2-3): DAGVTQSPTHLIKTRGQQVTLRCSPKSGHDTVSWYQQALGQGPQFIFQYYEEEERQRGNFPDRFSGHQFPNYSSELNVNALLLGDSALYLCASSEMGREGTQYFGPGTRLTVL.

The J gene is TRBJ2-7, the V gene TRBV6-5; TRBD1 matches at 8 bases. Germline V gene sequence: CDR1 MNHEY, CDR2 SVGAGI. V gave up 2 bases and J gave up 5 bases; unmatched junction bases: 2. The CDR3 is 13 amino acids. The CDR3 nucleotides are TGTGCCAGCAGTTACGACAGGGGACACGAGCAGTACTTC. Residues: CASSYDRGHEQYF.

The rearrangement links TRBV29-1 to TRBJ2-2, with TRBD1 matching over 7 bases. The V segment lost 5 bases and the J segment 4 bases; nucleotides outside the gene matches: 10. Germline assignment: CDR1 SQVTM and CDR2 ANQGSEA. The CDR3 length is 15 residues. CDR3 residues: CSVTGEYSSTGELFF. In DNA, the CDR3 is TGCAGCGTTACAGGGGAGTATTCGAGCACCGGGGAGCTGTTTTTT.

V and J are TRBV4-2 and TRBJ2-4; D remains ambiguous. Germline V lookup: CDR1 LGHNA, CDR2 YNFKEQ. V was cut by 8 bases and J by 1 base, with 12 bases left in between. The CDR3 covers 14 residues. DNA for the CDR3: TGTGCCAGCGCCACGCTCGGGGCCAAAAACATTCAGTACTTC. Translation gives CASATLGAKNIQYF.

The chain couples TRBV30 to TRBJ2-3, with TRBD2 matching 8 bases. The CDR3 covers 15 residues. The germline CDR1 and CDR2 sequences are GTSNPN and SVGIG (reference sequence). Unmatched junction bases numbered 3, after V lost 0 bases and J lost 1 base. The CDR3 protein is CAWSVRAGGTDTQYF. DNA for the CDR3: TGTGCCTGGAGTGTACGAGCGGGGGGCACAGATACGCAGTATTTT. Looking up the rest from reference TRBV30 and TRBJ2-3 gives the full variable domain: SQTIHQWPATLVQPVGSPLSLECTVEGTSNPNLYWYRQAAGRGLQLLFYSVGIGQISSEVPQNLSASRPQDRQFILSSKKLLLSDSGFYLCAWSVRAGGTDTQYFGPGTRLTVL.

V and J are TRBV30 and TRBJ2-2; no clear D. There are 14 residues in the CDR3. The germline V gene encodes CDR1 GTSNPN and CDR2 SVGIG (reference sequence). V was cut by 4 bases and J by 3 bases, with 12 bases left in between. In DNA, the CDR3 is TGTGCCTGGACCAGGTTTGGCGACACCGGGGAGCTGTTTTTT. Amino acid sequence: CAWTRFGDTGELFF. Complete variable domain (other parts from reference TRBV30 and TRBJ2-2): SQTIHQWPATLVQPVGSPLSLECTVEGTSNPNLYWYRQAAGRGLQLLFYSVGIGQISSEVPQNLSASRPQDRQFILSSKKLLLSDSGFYLCAWTRFGDTGELFFGEGSRLTVL.

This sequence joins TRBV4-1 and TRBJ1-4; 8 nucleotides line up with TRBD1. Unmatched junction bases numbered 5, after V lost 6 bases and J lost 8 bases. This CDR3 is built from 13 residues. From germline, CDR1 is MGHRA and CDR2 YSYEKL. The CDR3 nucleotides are TGCGCCAGCAGTCCACAGGGGGGAGAAAAACTGTTTTTT. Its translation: CASSPQGGEKLFF.

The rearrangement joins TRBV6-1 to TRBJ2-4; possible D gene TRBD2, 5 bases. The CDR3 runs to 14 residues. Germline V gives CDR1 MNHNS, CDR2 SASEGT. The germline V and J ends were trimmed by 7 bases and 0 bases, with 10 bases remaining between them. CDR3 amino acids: CASNVRVAKNIQYF. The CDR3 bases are TGTGCCAGCAATGTGCGGGTAGCCAAAAACATTCAGTACTTC.

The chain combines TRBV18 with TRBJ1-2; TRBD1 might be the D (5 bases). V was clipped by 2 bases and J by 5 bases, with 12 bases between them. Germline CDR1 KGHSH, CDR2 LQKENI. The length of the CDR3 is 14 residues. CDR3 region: CASSPGSGEYGYTF. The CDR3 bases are TGTGCCAGCTCACCAGGTTCGGGGGAATATGGCTACACCTTC.

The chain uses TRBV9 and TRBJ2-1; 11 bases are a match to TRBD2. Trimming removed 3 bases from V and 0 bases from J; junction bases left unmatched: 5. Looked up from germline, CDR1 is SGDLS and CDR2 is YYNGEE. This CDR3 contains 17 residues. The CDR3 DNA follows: TGTGCCAGCAGCGAACGGACTAGCGGGTTCTCCTACAATGAGCAGTTCTTC. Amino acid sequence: CASSERTSGFSYNEQFF.

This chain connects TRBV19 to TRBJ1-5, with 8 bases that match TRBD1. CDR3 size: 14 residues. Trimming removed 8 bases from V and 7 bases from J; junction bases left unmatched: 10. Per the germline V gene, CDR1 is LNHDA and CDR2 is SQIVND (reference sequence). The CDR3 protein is CASRRQGLEQPQHF. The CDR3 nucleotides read TGTGCCAGTCGACGACAGGGGTTGGAGCAGCCCCAGCATTTT.

CDR3 loop: CASGLVTGGSYGYTF. The CDR3 DNA reads TGTGCTAGTGGTTTGGTCACAGGGGGAAGCTATGGCTACACCTTC. The chain carries TRBV12-5 and TRBJ1-2, with TRBD1 matching 8 bases. This CDR3 spans 15 amino acids. Germline lookup yields CDR1 LGHNT and CDR2 FRNRAP. V trimming: 0 bases; J trimming: 4 bases; junction bases outside the gene matches: 4.

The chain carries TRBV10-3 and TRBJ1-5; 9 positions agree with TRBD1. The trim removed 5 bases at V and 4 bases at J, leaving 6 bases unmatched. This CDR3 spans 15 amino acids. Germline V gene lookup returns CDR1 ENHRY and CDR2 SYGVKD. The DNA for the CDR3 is TGTGCCATCAGTCGGGACAGGGCAAGAAATCAGCCCCAGCATTTT. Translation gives CAISRDRARNQPQHF.

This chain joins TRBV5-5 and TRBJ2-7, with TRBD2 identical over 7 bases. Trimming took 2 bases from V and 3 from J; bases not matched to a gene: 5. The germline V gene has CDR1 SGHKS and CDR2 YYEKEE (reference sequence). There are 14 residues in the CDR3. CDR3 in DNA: TGTGCCAGCAGCTTACTAGCGAGCATCTACGAGCAGTACTTC. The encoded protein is CASSLLASIYEQYF.

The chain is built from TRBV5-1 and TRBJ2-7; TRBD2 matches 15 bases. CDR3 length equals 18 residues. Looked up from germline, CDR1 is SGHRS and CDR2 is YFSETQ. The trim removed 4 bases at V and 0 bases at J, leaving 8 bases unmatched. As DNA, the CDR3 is TGCGCCAGCAGCCCGGGACTAGCGGGAGGCCTCGGCTCCTACGAGCAGTACTTC. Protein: CASSPGLAGGLGSYEQYF. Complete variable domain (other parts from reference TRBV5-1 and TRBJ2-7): KAGVTQTPRYLIKTRGQQVTLSCSPISGHRSVSWYQQTPGQGLQFLFEYFSETQRNKGNFPGRFSGRQFSNSRSEMNVSTLELGDSALYLCASSPGLAGGLGSYEQYFGPGTRLTVT.

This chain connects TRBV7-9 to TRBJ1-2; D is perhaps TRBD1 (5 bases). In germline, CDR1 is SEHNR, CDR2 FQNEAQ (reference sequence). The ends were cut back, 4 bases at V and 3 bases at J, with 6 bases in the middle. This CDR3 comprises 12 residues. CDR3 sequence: CASSSGHYGYTF. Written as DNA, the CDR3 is TGTGCCAGCAGCTCAGGGCACTATGGCTACACCTTC.

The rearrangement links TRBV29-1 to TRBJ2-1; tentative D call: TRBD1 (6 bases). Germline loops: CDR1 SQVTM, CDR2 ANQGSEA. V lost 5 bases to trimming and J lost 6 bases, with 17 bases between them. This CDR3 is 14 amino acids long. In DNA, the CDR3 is TGCAGCGTTATTAAACAGGGAATTCTCAATGAGCAGTTCTTC. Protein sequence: CSVIKQGILNEQFF.

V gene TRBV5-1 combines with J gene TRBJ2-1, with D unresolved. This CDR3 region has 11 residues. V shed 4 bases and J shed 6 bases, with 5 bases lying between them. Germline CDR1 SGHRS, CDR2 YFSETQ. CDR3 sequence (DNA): TGCGCCAGCAGCCTCTCCAATGAGCAGTTCTTC. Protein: CASSLSNEQFF. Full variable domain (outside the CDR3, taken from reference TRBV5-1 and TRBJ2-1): KAGVTQTPRYLIKTRGQQVTLSCSPISGHRSVSWYQQTPGQGLQFLFEYFSETQRNKGNFPGRFSGRQFSNSRSEMNVSTLELGDSALYLCASSLSNEQFFGPGTRLTVL.

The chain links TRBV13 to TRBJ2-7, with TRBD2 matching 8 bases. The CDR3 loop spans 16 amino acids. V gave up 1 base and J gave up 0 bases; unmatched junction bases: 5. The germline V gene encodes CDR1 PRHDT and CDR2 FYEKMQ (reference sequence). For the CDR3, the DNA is TGTGCCAGCAGCTTAGCGGCGGGAGGCAACTCCTACGAGCAGTACTTC. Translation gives CASSLAAGGNSYEQYF. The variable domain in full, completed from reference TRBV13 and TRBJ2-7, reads AAGVIQSPRHLIKEKRETATLKCYPIPRHDTVYWYQQGPGQDPQFLISFYEKMQSDKGSIPDRFSAQQFSDYHSELNMSSLELGDSALYFCASSLAAGGNSYEQYFGPGTRLTVT.

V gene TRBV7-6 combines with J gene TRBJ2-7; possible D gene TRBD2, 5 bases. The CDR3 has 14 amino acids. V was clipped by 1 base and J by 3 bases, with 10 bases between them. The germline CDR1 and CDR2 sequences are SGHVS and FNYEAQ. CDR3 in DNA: TGTGCCAGCAGCTTAGTAGAGGGTGGCTACGAGCAGTACTTC. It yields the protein CASSLVEGGYEQYF.

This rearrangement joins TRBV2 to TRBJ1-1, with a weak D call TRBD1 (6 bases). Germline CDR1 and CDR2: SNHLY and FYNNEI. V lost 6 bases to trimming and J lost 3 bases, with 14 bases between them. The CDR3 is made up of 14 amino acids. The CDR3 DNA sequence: TGTGCCAGCAGCCCCACAGGGATGTACACTGAAGCTTTCTTT. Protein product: CASSPTGMYTEAFF. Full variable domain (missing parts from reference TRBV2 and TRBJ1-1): EPEVTQTPSHQVTQMGQEVILRCVPISNHLYFYWYRQILGQKVEFLVSFYNNEISEKSEIFDDQFSVERPDGSNFTLKIRSTKLEDSAMYFCASSPTGMYTEAFFGQGTRLTVV.